This T cell receptor beta chain was sequenced for a study of blood T cell repertoires in COVID-19. Overall study: Acute and convalescent COVID-19 samples came from the United States, Italy and Spain. T cells, B-cell-depleted T cells, or PBMCs supplied cDNA or gDNA.

Germline lookup yields CDR1 SGHVS and CDR2 FNYEAQ. Trimming stripped 5 bases from V and 0 bases from J, with 20 bases between. CDR3 length: 17 amino acids. Authors' analysis steps: Reference gene primers were amplified, and this amplification served to estimate nucleated cell counts. Some clones are missing from TCRdb's copy, which holds only in-frame ones; the method was immunoSEQ multiplex PCR. From that table come the V and J calls and clone size; the DNA was used to work out D and trimming. The table records roughly 110,000 clones, roughly 84% of them present only once. The V and J genes are TRBV7-6 and TRBJ2-7; D might be TRBD2 (6 bases). Input material: peripheral blood. The receptor was isolated from a man in his forties with acute or convalescent COVID-19. As DNA, the CDR3 is TGTGCCAGCAGCCAAGGGAGGTCCGGGACCTTCTCCTACGAGCAGTACTTC. It specifies CASSQGRSGTFSYEQYF. The whole variable domain, remainder taken from reference TRBV7-6 and TRBJ2-7, is GAGVSQSPRYKVTKRGQDVALRCDPISGHVSLYWYRQALGQGPEFLTYFNYEAQQDKSGLPNDRFSAERPEGSISTLTIQRTEQRDSAMYRCASSQGRSGTFSYEQYFGPGTRLTVT.